These 20 T cell receptor beta chains were all obtained from the same sample, sequenced in a study of T-cell memory formation after mild COVID-19. MiXCR, run by TCRdb on the 5' RACE reads, gives a single entry per CDR3 protein. The sample carries some 210,000 distinct CDR3 sequences, about a sixth recorded once. Input material: PBMCs or a T cell subset sorted from them (not recorded which). The receptors were sampled from an adult woman who had mild COVID-19 (a few samples of this study predate the infection). Cell type and time point are not known.

Many counts were recorded for this clonotype. The CDR3 loop reads CSALTSYEQYF. The CDR3 DNA reads as TGCAGTGCTCTTACCTCATACGAGCAGTACTTC. V is TRBV20-1 and J is TRBJ2-7, with unresolved D. V dropped 5 bases and J dropped 4 bases, with 9 bases sitting between them. The CDR3 runs to 11 residues. CDR1 DFQATT and CDR2 SNEGSKA come from the germline V gene (reference sequence).

This clonotype turned up a few times. The J gene is TRBJ1-1, the V gene TRBV29-1; D may be TRBD1 (5 bases). The CDR3 length is 13 residues. Trimming took off 8 bases at V and 1 base at J, with 14 bases between the two ends. From germline, CDR1 is SQVTM and CDR2 ANQGSEA. The chain's CDR3 is CSSAAGTNTEAFF. CDR3 coding DNA: TGCAGCAGCGCGGCAGGGACGAACACTGAAGCTTTCTTT.

The chain has TRBV7-9 and TRBJ2-5; unclear D gene. The CDR3 loop spans 13 amino acids. V was clipped by 7 bases and J by 2 bases, with 11 bases between them. Germline V gene lookup returns CDR1 SEHNR and CDR2 FQNEAQ (reference sequence). Here the CDR3 DNA reads TGTGCCAGCACCCTTACGCAGCAAGAGACCCAGTACTTC. Amino acid sequence: CASTLTQQETQYF. Full variable domain (missing parts from reference TRBV7-9 and TRBJ2-5): DTGVSQNPRHKITKRGQNVTFRCDPISEHNRLYWYRQTLGQGPEFLTYFQNEAQLEKSRLLSDRFSAERPKGSFSTLEIQRTEQGDSAMYLCASTLTQQETQYFGPGTRLLVL.

This clonotype was counted between two and nine times. The gene calls are TRBV24-1 and TRBJ2-1, with 9 bases that match TRBD1. The CDR3 is made up of 16 amino acids. CDR1 is KGHDR and CDR2 is SFDVKD in the germline V gene. J gave up 5 bases and V 5 bases, and 9 bases lay outside the gene matches. The CDR3 DNA is TGTGCCACCAGTGCCCTGGGACAGGGCACGGACAATGAGCAGTTCTTC. Its protein is CATSALGQGTDNEQFF.

The chain combines TRBV12-3 or TRBV12-4 with TRBJ1-2, with TRBD1 as a possible D gene (6 bases). This CDR3 has 13 amino acids. Trimming stripped 5 bases from V and 3 bases from J, with 10 bases between. The CDR3 spells CASSQGRDYGYTF. In DNA, the CDR3 is TGTGCCAGCAGTCAGGGGAGGGACTATGGCTACACCTTC.

This chain connects TRBV2 to TRBJ2-1, with D possibly being TRBD1 (6 bases). V lost 4 bases and J 9 bases, leaving 13 bases between the germline ends. The CDR3 spans 13 residues. Germline V gene data show CDR1 as SNHLY and CDR2 as FYNNEI. The CDR3 sequence is CASSGGPFGEQFF. CDR3 coding DNA: TGTGCCAGCAGTGGGGGGCCCTTCGGTGAGCAGTTCTTC.

This clonotype came up once. The rearrangement links TRBV20-1 to TRBJ1-2; D not certain. Deletions cut 7 bases from V and 7 bases from J, with 13 bases between. Germline CDR1 reads DFQATT; CDR2 reads SNEGSKA (reference sequence). The CDR3 spans 11 residues. CDR3 coding DNA: TGCAGTGTCTCTGATGTCGGTGGCTACACCTTC. It specifies CSVSDVGGYTF.

There are a few counts of this clonotype. V gene TRBV19 combines with J gene TRBJ2-7, with 9 positions matching TRBD2. The CDR3 totals 16 residues. CDR1 LNHDA and CDR2 SQIVND come from the germline V gene (reference sequence). Trimming took 5 bases from V and 0 from J; bases not matched to a gene: 8. CDR3 DNA: TGTGCCAGTAGTGCTTCCGAACTAGCGGGCTCCTACGAGCAGTACTTC. This gives the protein CASSASELAGSYEQYF.

In this sample, this clonotype turned up many times. The chain carries TRBV5-1 and TRBJ2-3; 10 nucleotides agree with TRBD2. Trimming took 3 bases from V and 3 from J; bases not matched to a gene: 4. Germline V gene sequence: CDR1 SGHRS, CDR2 YFSETQ. CDR3 length: 15 residues. CDR3 protein: CASSYSGRTTDTQYF. The CDR3, as DNA: TGCGCCAGCAGCTATAGCGGGAGGACAACAGATACGCAGTATTTT.

This clonotype was detected ten times or more. The chain employs TRBV5-1 and TRBJ2-3; D is perhaps TRBD1 or TRBD2 (6 bases each). Between the trimmed V and J ends, which lost 0 bases and 4 bases, there was a span of 9 bases. Germline V gene data show CDR1 as SGHRS and CDR2 as YFSETQ. The CDR3 runs 14 residues. The CDR3 region is CASSLEGGADTQYF. DNA of the CDR3: TGCGCCAGCAGCTTGGAGGGGGGAGCAGATACGCAGTATTTT.

This clonotype was seen ten or more times. The V gene is TRBV5-1, the J gene TRBJ2-7; 8 bases agree with TRBD1. This CDR3 spans 15 amino acids. CDR1 and CDR2 (germline): SGHRS, YFSETQ. The V and J ends lost 4 bases and 4 bases, in that order; junction bases with no gene match: 10. The DNA of the CDR3 is TGCGCCAGCAGCGTCGCACCAGGGGGCGAGTACGAGCAGTACTTC. It specifies CASSVAPGGEYEQYF. Supplemented by reference TRBV5-1 and TRBJ2-7, the full variable domain reads KAGVTQTPRYLIKTRGQQVTLSCSPISGHRSVSWYQQTPGQGLQFLFEYFSETQRNKGNFPGRFSGRQFSNSRSEMNVSTLELGDSALYLCASSVAPGGEYEQYFGPGTRLTVT.

The chain couples TRBV2 to TRBJ1-5, with 7 positions matching TRBD1. The V gene end was trimmed by 1 base and the J gene end by 2 bases; junction bases not matched to a gene: 8. The CDR3 contains 17 residues. CDR1 and CDR2 (germline): SNHLY, FYNNEI. The CDR3 sequence is CASSEDPQGGRNQPQHF. Here the CDR3 DNA reads TGTGCCAGCAGTGAAGATCCTCAGGGGGGTCGCAATCAGCCCCAGCATTTT.

This clonotype was detected once. CDR3 nucleotide sequence: TGTGCCAGCACCGGGACAAGCTCCTACAATGAGCAGTTCTTC. Protein: CASTGTSSYNEQFF. The chain uses TRBV4-2 and TRBJ2-1, with D maybe TRBD1 (6 bases). V was shortened by 7 bases and J by 0 bases, with 10 bases between the two germline ends. The CDR3 has 14 amino acids. Germline V lookup: CDR1 LGHNA, CDR2 YNFKEQ.

J is TRBJ1-2 and V is TRBV4-1; 10 bases line up with TRBD1. The CDR3 is 16 residues long. V shed 0 bases, J shed 7 bases, and the junction held 8 bases outside the gene matches. CDR1 is MGHRA, CDR2 YSYEKL, per germline. The CDR3 nucleotides are TGCGCCAGCAGCCAAGAATCGACAGGGGGCAGGGGTGGCTACACCTTC. It encodes CASSQESTGGRGGYTF.

The rearrangement uses TRBV5-1 and TRBJ1-4; D is unclear. The germline V gene encodes CDR1 SGHRS and CDR2 YFSETQ. Trimming shortened V by 1 base and J by 5 bases, and 6 bases separated the two germline ends. The CDR3 runs to 13 residues. DNA of the CDR3: TGCGCCAGCAGCTTGCAGCCGAATGAAAAACTGTTTTTT. Its translation: CASSLQPNEKLFF.

The chain has TRBV5-1 and TRBJ2-7; D remains unclear. The germline V gene encodes CDR1 SGHRS and CDR2 YFSETQ. The CDR3 extends over 15 amino acids. Trimming removed 0 bases at V and 0 bases at J, with 10 bases between. CDR3 in amino acids: CASSLVPWLSYEQYF. The CDR3 DNA is TGCGCCAGCAGCTTGGTTCCGTGGCTCTCCTACGAGCAGTACTTC.

CDR3 loop: CATSDRQWTGEETQYF. CDR3 DNA: TGTGCCACCAGTGATCGCCAATGGACAGGGGAAGAGACCCAGTACTTC. V usage is TRBV24-1 and J usage is TRBJ2-5; 9 bases are shared with TRBD1. The V and J ends lost 3 bases and 3 bases, in that order; junction bases with no gene match: 7. CDR3 size: 16 residues. The germline gives CDR1 KGHDR, CDR2 SFDVKD.

This clonotype came up a few times. The CDR3 DNA follows: TGTGCCAGCAGCATAGGGGGCCGGATCACAGATACGCAGTATTTT. Its protein is CASSIGGRITDTQYF. This rearrangement joins TRBV3-1 to TRBJ2-3; the match to TRBD1 covers 7 bases. Germline values: CDR1 LGHDT, CDR2 YNNKEL (reference sequence). Trimming at V came to 5 bases and at J to 2 bases, leaving 7 bases not matched to a gene. The CDR3 consists of 15 residues.

This clonotype was recorded a few times. The rearrangement uses TRBV28 and TRBJ2-4; 7 positions agree with TRBD1. V lost 1 base and J lost 1; bases outside the gene matches: 4. The CDR3 totals 16 residues. Per germline, CDR1 MDHEN and CDR2 SYDVKM. For the CDR3, the DNA is TGTGCCAGCAGTTTATCCAACAGGGGTGCCAAAAACATTCAGTACTTC. The encoded protein is CASSLSNRGAKNIQYF.

This clonotype was observed a handful of times. This chain connects TRBV20-1 to TRBJ2-7; TRBD1 agrees at 8 bases. The CDR3 runs to 14 residues. V was clipped by 3 bases and J by 3 bases; unmatched bases: 7. Germline V gene data show CDR1 as DFQATT and CDR2 as SNEGSKA (reference sequence). The chain's CDR3 is CSARDRVKNYEQYF. The CDR3 DNA follows: TGCAGTGCTAGGGACAGGGTGAAAAACTACGAGCAGTACTTC.